These T cell receptor beta chains were read from a single sample in a study of beta chain features in type 1 diabetes. Using immunoSEQ multiplex PCR, the repertoire was profiled, and TCRdb retains in-frame clones only, with some absent. Of more than 250,000 clones in the sample, about a fifth were seen once. What was sequenced was naive CD4+ T cells from blood. These receptors were obtained from a woman aged 40 to 50 with type 1 diabetes. CDR3s include the opening cysteine and the closing phenylalanine or tryptophan. D genes are given only for firm matches. The listing skips clone size in some rows; elsewhere it reads once, few, many or a size class.

abundance	d_gene	v_gene	j_gene	CDR3nt	CDR3aa
few	.	TRBV28	TRBJ1-1	TGTGCCGCCAGGGCGAACACTGAAGCTTTCTTT	CAARANTEAFF
few	.	TRBV5-1	TRBJ2-6	TGCGCCAGCAGCCCCCTCCGTGGACAGCTCTCTGGGGCCAACGTCCTGACTTTC	CASSPLRGQLSGANVLTF
once	.	TRBV5-4	TRBJ2-7	TGTGCCAGCAGCTACGGGACACCCTTGATCGAGCAGTACTTC	CASSYGTPLIEQYF
.	TRBD1	TRBV19	TRBJ2-1	TGTGCCAGTAGCCCAACAGGGGGCAGGGAGTCACGTGTGCAGTTCTTC	CASSPTGGRESRVQFF
.	.	TRBV4-3	TRBJ2-3	TGCGCCAGCAGCCAAGGACAGGTTCGGACAGATACGCAGTATTTT	CASSQGQVRTDTQYF
.	.	TRBV20-1	TRBJ2-7	TGCAGTGCTGGGCCTTGGGAGGAGCAGTACTTC	CSAGPWEEQYF
few	TRBD1	TRBV5-1	TRBJ2-5	TGCGCCAGCAGCTTTGAGGGGGCAGGGGAGACCCAGTACTTC	CASSFEGAGETQYF
few	TRBD2	TRBV11-1	TRBJ2-1	TGTGCCAGCAGCTTAGGAGTAGCGGGGGGGTACAATGAGCAGTTCTTC	CASSLGVAGGYNEQFF
.	TRBD2	TRBV4-3	TRBJ2-5	TGCGCCAGCAGCCAAGGGCTAGCGGGGTTGGAGACCCAGTACTTC	CASSQGLAGLETQYF
.	TRBD1	TRBV10-3	TRBJ2-1	TGTGCCATCAGTGAACAAGGACAGGGATTTGCTAATGAGCAGTTCTTC	CAISEQGQGFANEQFF
.	.	TRBV9	TRBJ2-7	TGTGCCAGCAGCGTAGATGCCGGCAGCGGGTCCTACGAGCAGTACTTC	CASSVDAGSGSYEQYF
.	.	TRBV5-1	TRBJ2-1	TGCGCCAGCAGCTTGGCGTGGGCTAGCGCAACCCCAGAGCAGTTCTTC	CASSLAWASATPEQFF
few	TRBD1	TRBV9	TRBJ2-1	TGTGCCAGCAGCGTCGGACAGGGCCTATACAATGAGCAGTTCTTC	CASSVGQGLYNEQFF
once	TRBD2	TRBV7-6	TRBJ2-1	TGTGCCAGCGGTGTCAGCGGGATAGACAATGAGCAGTTCTTC	CASGVSGIDNEQFF
.	.	TRBV28	TRBJ1-5	TGTGCCAGCAGCCAGGAACAGCCCCAGCATTTT	CASSQEQPQHF
.	.	TRBV10-3	TRBJ2-3	TGTGCCATCACAGGGGATGTAGATACGCAGTATTTT	CAITGDVDTQYF
.	.	TRBV7-2	TRBJ2-7	TGTGCCAGCAGCTTAGTTCAGGCCTACGAGCAGTACTTC	CASSLVQAYEQYF
.	TRBD1	TRBV9	TRBJ1-5	TGTGCCAGCAGCGCGATTGACAGGGTCGGCCAGCCCCAGCATTTT	CASSAIDRVGQPQHF
once	.	TRBV10-3	TRBJ2-3	TGTGCCATCAGTCTAGGGTTCGGAGGTCAGGCAGATACGCAGTATTTT	CAISLGFGGQADTQYF
few	TRBD2	TRBV6-5	TRBJ2-7	TGTGCCAGCAGTTACCAGCTAGCGGACTACGAGCAGTACTTC	CASSYQLADYEQYF
few	.	TRBV5-8	TRBJ2-5	TGTGCCAGCAGCTTGTCTCGCAAGCCGGAGACCCAGTACTTC	CASSLSRKPETQYF
.	.	TRBV28	TRBJ2-1	TGTGCCAGCACCCCTGGGCTCCGCGATCGCCAGTTCTTC	CASTPGLRDRQFF
few	.	TRBV27	TRBJ2-7	TGTGCCAGCAGTTCCCAGGGGAAGGGCTACGAGCAGTACTTC	CASSSQGKGYEQYF
few	TRBD1	TRBV7-2	TRBJ1-2	TGTGCCAGCAGCACTCACAGGGGGCCAGGCTACACCTTC	CASSTHRGPGYTF
.	TRBD1	TRBV2	TRBJ1-5	TGTGCCAGCCAGGGGGACGATCGATCGTCCCTAATTAGCAATCAGCCCCAGCATTTT	CASQGDDRSSLISNQPQHF
.	TRBD1	TRBV15	TRBJ2-7	TGTGCCACCAGCTTGTTGGGGACAGGGATACACGAGCAGTACTTC	CATSLLGTGIHEQYF
.	.	TRBV18	TRBJ2-5	TGTGCCAGCTCAAGCCCTGGACAGCAAGAGACCCAGTACTTC	CASSSPGQQETQYF
.	TRBD2	TRBV4-1	TRBJ2-3	TGCGCCAGCAGTCTACTAGCGGGGACAACAGATACGCAGTATTTT	CASSLLAGTTDTQYF